These 22 T cell receptor beta chains were all obtained from the same sample, sequenced in a study of neoadjuvant nivolumab and ipilimumab in lung cancer. The method was immunoSEQ multiplex PCR; TCRdb's version includes in-frame clones alone and lacks a portion of them. The repertoire holds some 37,000 clones, with 80% to 90% as singletons. The sample consisted of peripheral blood, taken before neoadjuvant nivolumab, alone or with ipilimumab. The receptors here all came from an adult with non-small cell lung cancer.

The chain is built from TRBV7-2 and TRBJ2-7; 7 bases are a match to TRBD1. The germline gives CDR1 SGHTA, CDR2 FQGNSA. This CDR3 spans 12 amino acids. Unmatched junction bases numbered 7, after V lost 8 bases and J lost 6 bases. As DNA, the CDR3 is TGTGCCAGCGGAGACAGGGTCGGCGAGCAGTACTTC. Its protein is CASGDRVGEQYF.

The chain joins TRBV11-3 to TRBJ2-3; weak D call: TRBD2 (6 bases). Germline CDR1 is SGHNT and CDR2 is YENEEA. V lost 3 bases and J 3 bases, leaving 13 bases between the germline ends. The CDR3 spans 15 residues. CDR3 bases: TGTGCCAGCAGCTTGGGCGGGACGGAAACAGATACGCAGTATTTT. Amino acids: CASSLGGTETDTQYF.

This clone was observed a single time. CDR3 bases: TGTGCCAGCTCACCGTTCATCCCCTTGCCAGGGGCCCGGGCCGGGGAGCTGTTTTTT. It codes for CASSPFIPLPGARAGELFF. The V call is TRBV18, the J call TRBJ2-2; possible D gene TRBD1, 6 bases. This CDR3 region has 19 residues. The V end lost 3 bases, the J end lost 6 bases, and 26 bases lay between the germline ends. Germline values: CDR1 KGHSH, CDR2 LQKENI.

The chain combines TRBV6-5 with TRBJ2-3; D gene uncertain. This CDR3 comprises 13 residues. V lost 6 bases and J lost 4, with 11 bases in between. Germline V gives CDR1 MNHEY, CDR2 SVGAGI. In nucleotides, the CDR3 is TGTGCCAGCAGAGGCAGCTATTCAGATACGCAGTATTTT. This codes for CASRGSYSDTQYF.

There are a few counts of this clone. The V and J genes are TRBV27 and TRBJ2-3; TRBD2 might be the D (5 bases). CDR3 length: 14 residues. The ends were cut back, 6 bases at V and 2 bases at J, with 12 bases in the middle. Looked up from germline, CDR1 is MNHEY and CDR2 is SMNVEV (reference sequence). CDR3 nucleotides: TGTGCCAGCAGGGCTACGGGGTTCACAGATACGCAGTATTTT. It translates to CASRATGFTDTQYF.

The rearrangement uses TRBV30 and TRBJ2-3; no reliable D call. Germline-derived CDR1 and CDR2 are GTSNPN and SVGIG (reference sequence). The CDR3 is 12 residues long. The V end lost 3 bases, the J end lost 1 base, and 5 bases lay between the germline ends. Here the CDR3 DNA reads TGTGCCTGGAGCCTAGGCACAGATACGCAGTATTTT. Translation gives CAWSLGTDTQYF.

V gene TRBV7-3 combines with J gene TRBJ1-1; 7 nucleotides line up with TRBD1. Per germline, CDR1 SGHTA and CDR2 FQGTGA. CDR3 length equals 16 residues. The trim removed 4 bases at V and 0 bases at J, leaving 8 bases unmatched. CDR3 amino acids: CASSSSRDSMNTEAFF. The CDR3 DNA sequence: TGTGCCAGCAGCTCCAGCCGGGACAGCATGAACACTGAAGCTTTCTTT.

The chain joins TRBV6-1 to TRBJ2-7, with D possibly being TRBD1 (5 bases). Trimming left V 2 bases short and J 2 bases short, with 13 bases between. This CDR3 spans 15 amino acids. CDR1 is MNHNS and CDR2 is SASEGT in the germline V gene. CDR3 in DNA: TGTGCCAGCAGTGAAAGCCAGGGTCGACCCTACGAGCAGTACTTC. It translates to CASSESQGRPYEQYF.

V and J are TRBV11-2 and TRBJ2-7; 8 nucleotides agree with TRBD1. The CDR3 has 16 amino acids. J gave up 7 bases and V 5 bases, and 16 bases lay outside the gene matches. Germline lookup yields CDR1 SGHAT and CDR2 FQNNGV. The CDR3 DNA sequence: TGTGCCAGCAGCGACCAACCAGGGACAGGAATCGGGGAGCAGTACTTC. Amino acids: CASSDQPGTGIGEQYF.

The chain is built from TRBV10-3 and TRBJ1-1; D call uncertain. The germline V gene encodes CDR1 ENHRY and CDR2 SYGVKD. CDR3 length: 13 residues. Trimming removed 10 bases from V and 5 bases from J, with 17 bases in between. CDR3 in amino acids: CATDEGPATEAFF. Written as DNA, the CDR3 is TGTGCCACCGACGAAGGGCCAGCAACTGAAGCTTTCTTT.

The V call is TRBV7-9, the J call TRBJ1-4; D remains unclear. The CDR3 spans 16 residues. CDR1 SEHNR and CDR2 FQNEAQ come from the germline V gene (reference sequence). The V and J ends lost 0 bases and 4 bases respectively, with 12 bases between them. CDR3 bases: TGTGCCAGCAGCTTAGCGGTTCAGATCCTTAATGAAAAACTGTTTTTT. As protein: CASSLAVQILNEKLFF. The full variable domain, completed using reference TRBV7-9 and TRBJ1-4, is DTGVSQNPRHKITKRGQNVTFRCDPISEHNRLYWYRQTLGQGPEFLTYFQNEAQLEKSRLLSDRFSAERPKGSFSTLEIQRTEQGDSAMYLCASSLAVQILNEKLFFGSGTQLSVL.

The chain combines TRBV6-5 with TRBJ1-1, with TRBD1 matching 9 bases. Germline V gene data show CDR1 as MNHEY and CDR2 as SVGAGI. V dropped 5 bases and J dropped 4; count of bases not matched to a gene: 8. The CDR3 is made up of 15 amino acids. CDR3 in amino acids: CASSVQGAVSTEAFF. CDR3 coding DNA: TGTGCCAGCAGTGTACAGGGGGCCGTAAGCACTGAAGCTTTCTTT.

The chain couples TRBV5-1 to TRBJ2-7, with D perhaps TRBD1 or TRBD2 (5 bases each). CDR3 size: 14 residues. V lost 0 bases and J lost 6, with 13 bases in between. CDR1 is SGHRS, CDR2 YFSETQ, per germline. The CDR3: CASSLEGPPGEQYF. In DNA form, the CDR3 reads TGCGCCAGCAGCTTGGAGGGACCCCCTGGCGAGCAGTACTTC.

This clone was counted once. The V and J genes are TRBV5-5 and TRBJ2-7, with D perhaps matching TRBD2 (6 bases). Germline V CDR1 and CDR2: SGHKS, YYEKEE (reference sequence). The CDR3 loop spans 14 amino acids. Trimming removed 3 bases from V and 7 bases from J, with 17 bases in between. CDR3 in DNA: TGTGCCAGCAGCTCGCCTTATGTCCGGGGGGAGCAGTACTTC. Its protein product is CASSSPYVRGEQYF. The variable domain in full, completed from reference TRBV5-5 and TRBJ2-7, reads DAGVTQSPTHLIKTRGQQVTLRCSPISGHKSVSWYQQVLGQGPQFIFQYYEKEERGRGNFPDRFSARQFPNYSSELNVNALLLGDSALYLCASSSPYVRGEQYFGPGTRLTVT.

This clone occurred once. The DNA of the CDR3 is TGTGCCAGCAGCGTCCAGGGGGGCACAGATACGCAGTATTTT. This translates into CASSVQGGTDTQYF. The J gene is TRBJ2-3, the V gene TRBV7-9; TRBD1 aligns across 7 bases. The V gene's germline CDR1 is SEHNR and CDR2 FQNEAQ (reference sequence). J gave up 1 base and V 5 bases, and 3 bases lay outside the gene matches. CDR3 size: 14 residues.

The V call is TRBV27, the J call TRBJ2-7; 7 bases line up with TRBD1. CDR3 length: 14 amino acids. Germline CDR1 and CDR2: MNHEY and SMNVEV (reference sequence). The V and J ends lost 5 bases and 2 bases, in that order; junction bases with no gene match: 6. The DNA of the CDR3 is TGTGCCAGCAGTACAAACACAGGGGCCTACGAGCAGTACTTC. Protein sequence: CASSTNTGAYEQYF.

The V and J genes are TRBV10-3 and TRBJ2-3, with 13 bases aligning to TRBD2. Losses at the gene ends were 9 bases for V and 3 bases for J; bases not matched to a gene: 6. The CDR3 spans 15 residues. Germline lookup yields CDR1 ENHRY and CDR2 SYGVKD. The CDR3 loop reads CAIGLAGEGTDTQYF. CDR3 sequence (DNA): TGTGCCATTGGACTAGCGGGAGAGGGTACAGATACGCAGTATTTT.

The V gene is TRBV27, the J gene TRBJ2-2, with TRBD1 matching over 7 bases. Germline values: CDR1 MNHEY, CDR2 SMNVEV (reference sequence). Germline trimming cut 4 bases from V and 0 bases from J; bases unmatched to any gene: 5. This CDR3 region has 16 residues. CDR3 DNA sequence: TGTGCCAGCAGTTACGGAGACAGGGCGAACACCGGGGAGCTGTTTTTT. It codes for CASSYGDRANTGELFF.

V usage is TRBV7-9 and J usage is TRBJ2-7; 9 nucleotides match TRBD1. V was clipped by 5 bases and J by 4 bases; unmatched bases: 6. CDR3 length equals 14 residues. Germline CDR1 SEHNR, CDR2 FQNEAQ (reference sequence). The DNA for the CDR3 is TGTGCCAGCAGCCGGGACAGGGCGGCGTACGAGCAGTACTTC. Translation: CASSRDRAAYEQYF.

This chain joins TRBV5-4 and TRBJ2-5; no firm D call. There are 15 residues in the CDR3. The germline gives CDR1 SGHNT, CDR2 YYREEE (reference sequence). Between the trimmed V and J ends, which lost 3 bases and 1 base, there was a span of 13 bases. As DNA, the CDR3 is TGTGCCAGCAGCTCGGGTAGGGCCTCCCAAGAGACCCAGTACTTC. Protein sequence: CASSSGRASQETQYF.

V usage is TRBV28 and J usage is TRBJ1-2; no definite D call. This CDR3 has 11 amino acids. Per germline, CDR1 MDHEN and CDR2 SYDVKM. Between the trimmed V and J ends, which lost 8 bases and 8 bases, there was a span of 12 bases. The CDR3 here is CASFSNQGYTF. As DNA, the CDR3 is TGTGCCAGCTTTTCGAATCAGGGCTACACCTTC.

This chain uses TRBV5-1 with TRBJ2-3; D gene unclear. This CDR3 comprises 15 residues. The germline V and J ends were trimmed by 0 bases and 0 bases, with 8 bases remaining between them. From germline, CDR1 is SGHRS and CDR2 YFSETQ. CDR3 in amino acids: CASSLDGFSTDTQYF. CDR3 DNA sequence: TGCGCCAGCAGCTTGGATGGTTTCAGCACAGATACGCAGTATTTT.